A selection of T cell receptor beta chains follows, all from one sample in a study of PD-1 blockade in classical Hodgkin lymphoma. Clones were sequenced by immunoSEQ multiplex PCR, and TCRdb holds only the in-frame ones, with some missing. The table lists approximately 31,000 clones, approximately 94% of them singletons. Sequenced sample: peripheral blood mononuclear cells (PBMCs). These receptors were taken from a human donor with classical Hodgkin lymphoma. CDR3s include the opening cysteine and the closing phenylalanine or tryptophan.

CDR3: CASGFLIPGLSTEAFF; V: TRBV12-5
CDR3: CASSLGGGPPLTQYF; V: TRBV7-9
CDR3: CASSLVYRDYEQYF; V: TRBV11-2
CDR3: CASSLVGQGGQFF; V: TRBV7-6
CDR3: CASSDSRVLSAFF; V: TRBV6-4
CDR3: CASSLIIQGNTEAFF; V: TRBV11-2
CDR3: CASSEGWARDSEAFF; V: TRBV9
CDR3: CASSFWRSNSNQPQHF; V: TRBV28
CDR3: CASSLGPGTGPYEQYF; V: TRBV7-2
CDR3: CASSDPLTNEKLFF; V: TRBV2
CDR3: CASSHRGSTGELFF; V: TRBV28
CDR3: CASSVLKSRMGSHEQFF; V: TRBV19
CDR3: CVPGGGGYEQYF; V: TRBV2
CDR3: CASSYGQPQHF; V: TRBV28
CDR3: CASRYQGNGYTF; V: TRBV6-6
CDR3: CASRNSGLSYNEQFF; V: TRBV5-4
CDR3: CASSPPLDYGYTF; V: TRBV4-1
CDR3: CASSFSTNTGELFF; V: TRBV5-1
CDR3: CASSPGTGNQPQHF; V: TRBV28
CDR3: CASSSGPETSYEQYF; V: TRBV5-4
CDR3: CASSFSGRTAYEQYF; V: TRBV27
CDR3: CASTLTGGYEQYF; V: TRBV10-1
CDR3: CASSRNREGGGGYTF; V: TRBV18